This T cell receptor beta chain was observed in a study of cytomegalovirus exposure and HLA in healthy donors. Overall study context: The same platform used for the 650 to 700 first-cohort repertoires was also used for the approximately 120 validation repertoires, as a later analysis reported. Study-wide results and limits: There were 160 or so TCR beta chains listed as cytomegalovirus-associated. Rare TCR sequences predominated, though certain public TCRs were found in many donors.

Trimming removed 5 bases at V and 5 bases at J, with 10 bases between. The CDR3 is made up of 14 amino acids. Per germline, CDR1 SGHAT and CDR2 FQNNGV. The data were produced by immunoSEQ multiplex PCR, yet TCRdb's version contains in-frame clones alone and is incomplete. The table lists under 400,000 clones, 88% of them singletons. A note on this clone: Antigen unknown.

The TCR originated in a man in his thirties or forties in good health and CMV-seronegative. Sequenced material: PBMCs. The chain uses TRBV11-2 and TRBJ1-6; no clear D gene. CDR3 nucleotides: TGTGCCAGCAGCCGAACACCGAATAATTCACCCCTCCACTTT. Encoded protein: CASSRTPNNSPLHF. Drawing the rest from reference TRBV11-2 and TRBJ1-6, the complete variable domain is EAGVAQSPRYKIIEKRQSVAFWCNPISGHATLYWYQQILGQGPKLLIQFQNNGVVDDSQLPKDRFSAERLKGVDSTLKIQPAKLEDSAVYLCASSRTPNNSPLHFGNGTRLTVT.